Given below is one T cell receptor beta chain in context. The entry originates in a study of T cells after yellow fever vaccination. Conversion of TCR transcripts into cDNA relied on 5'RACE template switching, which added a universal primer site and UMIs. TCRdb reprocessed the 5' RACE reads with MiXCR, giving one entry per CDR3 protein. The sample carries 150,000 to 200,000 distinct CDR3 sequences, approximately 10% recorded once. V lost 4 bases to trimming and J lost 1 base; unmatched junction nucleotides: 3. Germline V gene lookup returns CDR1 SGHTA and CDR2 FQGNSA. The CDR3 covers 15 residues. Sequencing was performed on CD8+ T cells sorted from PBMCs, taken 15 days after the yellow fever booster vaccination. The genes are TRBV7-2 and TRBJ2-7; 11 positions match TRBD2. The TCR was taken from a man younger than 35 who received the YFV17D yellow fever vaccine. The CDR3 DNA follows: TGTGCCAGCAGCTCTAGCGGGGGGTGGTCCTACGAGCAGTACTTC. Residues: CASSSSGGWSYEQYF.